A single T cell receptor beta chain is shown here with its context. The antigen remains unidentified. In germline, CDR1 is GTSNPN, CDR2 SVGIG (reference sequence). The V gene lost 6 bases and the J gene lost 2 bases, with 16 bases spanning the gap. The CDR3 length is 14 residues. Here immunoSEQ multiplex PCR was the method, and the copy in TCRdb shows in-frame clones only, minus some. In the table there are about 87,000 clones, just under 90% of which are singletons. These data come from a study of OX40 agonist ivuxolimab in advanced cancers. Study-level points and caveats: There was clonal expansion of CD4+ and CD8+ blood T cells by week 6 at 0.1 to 3.0 mg/kg. Expanded clones belonging to CD8+ T cells outnumbered, on average, those of CD4+.

The sampling schedule covered blood at baseline, cycle 4 day 1, and cycle 7 day 1. The chain combines TRBV30 with TRBJ2-5; TRBD1 is a possible D gene (5 bases). This clonotype was sampled from an adult with an advanced solid tumor such as melanoma, head and neck, liver or kidney cancer. Material: CD4+ or CD8+ T cells sorted from blood, obtained in a trial of the OX40 agonist ivuxolimab. This CDR3 reads CACSFGAAQETQYF. CDR3 nucleotide sequence: TGTGCCTGCAGCTTTGGGGCCGCGCAAGAGACCCAGTACTTC.